The text below deals with one T cell receptor (beta chain). There are 15 residues in the CDR3. Germline CDR1 reads DFQATT; CDR2 reads SNEGSKA (reference sequence). Unmatched junction bases numbered 9, after V lost 0 bases and J lost 7 bases. These data originate in a study of blood T cells in healthy people across ages. The use of a sample-barcoded 5' primer and a J-beta primer mix characterized a second PCR of about 7 to 12 cycles. Using its own MiXCR run on the 5' RACE reads, TCRdb lists one record per CDR3 protein. The sample records about 780,000 distinct CDR3 sequences, roughly 25% being singletons. These same records also appear under a second study, on T cells of mothers and their children.

Material: blood. This chain connects TRBV20-1 to TRBJ2-5; 9 bases agree with TRBD2. This clonotype was sampled from a boy aged 5-17 years in good health. As DNA, the CDR3 is TGCAGTGCTAGAGATTCGGGACTAGCAAGCGGGACCCAGTACTTC. This encodes CSARDSGLASGTQYF.